These T cell receptor beta chains were read from a single sample in a study of shared clonotypes between healthy human individuals. Sequencing used immunoSEQ multiplex PCR; TCRdb keeps in-frame clones, though not all of them. The table has 550,000 to 600,000 clones, roughly 79% seen once; the top ten hold 12%. The sample was PBMCs. The receptors originated from a woman aged 40 to 50 in good health. Some clones in this sample may be carry-over from other donors' samples. The CDR3 runs from the conserved cysteine through the conserved F or W. Each record gives: V gene, J gene, clone size, D gene, CDR3 protein, CDR3 DNA. The D gene is left open where the match is weak. A row's size may be missing; if present it is once, few, many or a size class.

TRBV7-9	TRBJ2-5	-	TRBD2	CASSLALGGQETQYF	TGTGCCAGCAGCTTAGCGCTGGGAGGGCAAGAGACCCAGTACTTC
TRBV4-2	TRBJ2-1	-	-	CASSQDGGSHNEQFF	TGTGCCAGCAGCCAAGACGGTGGATCCCACAATGAGCAGTTCTTC
TRBV5-1	TRBJ1-3	-	-	CASSLGTASGNTIYF	TGCGCCAGCAGCTTGGGGACAGCTTCTGGAAACACCATATATTTT
TRBV7-3	TRBJ2-1	-	-	CASSRLRSSYNEQFF	TGTGCCAGCAGCCGCCTTAGGAGCTCCTACAATGAGCAGTTCTTC
TRBV28	TRBJ2-3	-	TRBD2	CASSFSRGRAKSDTQYF	TGTGCCAGCAGTTTCAGTCGAGGGAGGGCCAAATCAGATACGCAGTATTTT
TRBV4-1	TRBJ2-7	-	TRBD1	CASSRGQGISYEQYF	TGCGCCAGCAGCCGAGGACAGGGGATCTCCTACGAGCAGTACTTC
TRBV18	TRBJ2-7	-	-	CASSPGPYYEQYF	TGTGCCAGCTCACCAGGGCCCTACTACGAGCAGTACTTC
TRBV10-2	TRBJ2-7	once	-	CASSERDEQCF	TGCGCCAGCAGTGAAAGGGACGAGCAGTGCTTC
TRBV5-1	TRBJ2-7	-	TRBD2	CASSTGLAGYEQYF	TGCGCCAGCAGCACCGGACTAGCGGGTTACGAGCAGTACTTC
TRBV6-1	TRBJ1-2	-	TRBD1	CASMRGQGNYGYTF	TGTGCCAGCATGCGGGGACAGGGGAACTATGGCTACACCTTC
TRBV28	TRBJ1-5	-	-	CASSFPTGHQPQHF	TGTGCCAGCAGTTTCCCCACAGGGCATCAGCCCCAGCATTTT
TRBV6-4	TRBJ2-1	-	TRBD2	CASSDGGGAGDEQFF	TGTGCCAGCAGTGACGGTGGCGGGGCGGGGGATGAGCAGTTCTTC
TRBV2	TRBJ1-1	-	-	CASRTDLNTEAFF	TGTGCCAGTAGGACAGATCTGAACACTGAAGCTTTCTTT
TRBV30	TRBJ2-2	-	TRBD1	CAWSPLTGPAGELFF	TGTGCCTGGAGTCCGCTGACAGGGCCCGCCGGGGAGCTGTTTTTT
TRBV30	TRBJ2-7	-	TRBD2	CAWSVTSAGEQYF	TGTGCCTGGAGTGTAACGTCAGCGGGGGAGCAGTACTTC
TRBV28	TRBJ1-5	few	-	CASRRGGTTGKPQHF	TGTGCCAGCAGGCGAGGGGGGACCACCGGAAAGCCCCAGCATTTT
TRBV10-2	TRBJ1-1	-	-	CASSESFLVGNTEAFF	TGCGCCAGCAGTGAGTCTTTTTTAGTAGGGAACACTGAAGCTTTCTTT
TRBV11-3	TRBJ2-1	-	TRBD2	CASSSQGLAGVDEQFF	TGTGCCAGCAGCTCACAAGGACTAGCGGGGGTGGATGAGCAGTTCTTC
TRBV28	TRBJ1-2	-	-	CASSLGPGYGYTF	TGTGCCAGCAGTCTAGGACCGGGCTATGGCTACACCTTC
TRBV27	TRBJ1-1	-	-	CASSSTRGHTEAFF	TGTGCCAGCAGTTCCACCCGGGGGCACACTGAAGCTTTCTTT
TRBV5-1	TRBJ1-6	-	TRBD1	CASSQAPTGTTDNSPLHF	TGCGCCAGCAGTCAAGCTCCGACAGGGACCACCGATAATTCACCCCTCCACTTT
TRBV28	TRBJ2-7	once	-	CASTHRWGTNFDKAYF	TGTGCCAGCACCCACAGGTGGGGGACAAACTTTGATAAGGCGTACTTC
TRBV15	TRBJ1-4	-	-	CATSRDTLGLFF	TGTGCCACCAGCAGAGATACGCTCGGACTGTTTTTT
TRBV5-4	TRBJ2-3	-	TRBD2	CASSEGLARGRGTDTQYF	TGTGCCAGCAGCGAAGGACTAGCTAGGGGAAGGGGCACAGATACGCAGTATTTT
TRBV7-9	TRBJ2-3	-	TRBD2	CASSLARASGTDTQYF	TGTGCCAGCAGCTTAGCGCGGGCTAGCGGGACAGATACGCAGTATTTT
TRBV2	TRBJ2-7	-	TRBD2	CASKRDGGEQYF	TGTGCCAGCAAGCGGGATGGCGGCGAGCAGTACTTC
TRBV11-3	TRBJ2-5	-	TRBD2	CARLPREAETQYF	TGTGCCAGACTCCCCCGGGAGGCAGAGACCCAGTACTTC
TRBV23-1	TRBJ2-1	-	-	CASSQSGDNNEQFF	TGCGCCAGCAGTCAATCGGGGGACAACAATGAGCAGTTCTTC